This TCR beta chain came from a study of T cell repertoires in cytomegalovirus infection. Study overall: Based on public TCR beta signatures, there were indications of CMV infection and of a matching HLA type. Study-level findings and limits: The response measured ex vivo was dominated by TCR beta clonotypes (HLA-C-restricted and CMV-specific). Cumulative frequency of public TCR beta families picked out carriers of CMV plus the relevant HLA.

TCRdb re-called the reads through MiXCR, storing one row per CDR3 protein. The profile shows tens of thousands of distinct CDR3 sequences, about 20% of them singletons. This clonotype was counted ten times or more. The antigen remains undetermined. The CDR3 has 13 amino acids. Trimming shortened V by 8 bases and J by 8 bases, and 13 bases separated the two germline ends. Germline CDR1 is WSHSY and CDR2 is SAAADI. The genes are TRBV10-2 and TRBJ1-6, with D perhaps TRBD1 (5 bases). This TCR derives from a human donor in good health (CMV status not recorded). Some clones in this sample may be carry-over from other donors' samples. Sample: PBMCs, sequenced either directly or after in vitro stimulation (not recorded which). CDR3 in DNA: TGCGCCAGCCAGGGATTAGGATATTCACCCCTCCACTTT. Translated, it gives CASQGLGYSPLHF.